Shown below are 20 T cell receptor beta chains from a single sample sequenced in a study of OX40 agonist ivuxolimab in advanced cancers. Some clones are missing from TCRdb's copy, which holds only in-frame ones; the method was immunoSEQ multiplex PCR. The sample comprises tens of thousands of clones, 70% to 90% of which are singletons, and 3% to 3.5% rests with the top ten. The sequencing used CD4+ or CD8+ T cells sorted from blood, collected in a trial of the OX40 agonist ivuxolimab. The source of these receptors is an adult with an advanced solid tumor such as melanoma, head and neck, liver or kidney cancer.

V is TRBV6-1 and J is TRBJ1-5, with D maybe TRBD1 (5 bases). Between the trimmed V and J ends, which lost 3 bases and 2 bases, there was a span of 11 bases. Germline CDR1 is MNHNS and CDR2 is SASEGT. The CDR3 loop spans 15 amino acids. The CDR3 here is CASSDQGLGNQPQHF. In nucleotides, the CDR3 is TGTGCCAGCAGTGACCAGGGCTTAGGCAATCAGCCCCAGCATTTT.

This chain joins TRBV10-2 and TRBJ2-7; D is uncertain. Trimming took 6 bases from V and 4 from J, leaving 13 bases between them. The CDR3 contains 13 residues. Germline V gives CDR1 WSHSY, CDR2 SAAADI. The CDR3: CASRTGPLYEQYF. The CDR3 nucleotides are TGCGCCAGCAGGACCGGGCCCCTATACGAGCAGTACTTC.

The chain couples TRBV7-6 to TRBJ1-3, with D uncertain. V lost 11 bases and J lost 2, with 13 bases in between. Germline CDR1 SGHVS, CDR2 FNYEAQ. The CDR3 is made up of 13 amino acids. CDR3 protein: CAVDRGTGNTIYF. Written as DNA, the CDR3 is TGTGCCGTAGACCGGGGAACTGGAAACACCATATATTTT.

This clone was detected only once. CDR3 bases: TGTGCCAGCAGTGAAGGGTTCGTGGACAGGTTGTCCGACGAGCAGTACTTC. Translating gives CASSEGFVDRLSDEQYF. The rearrangement joins TRBV2 to TRBJ2-7; 7 bases agree with TRBD1. Germline CDR1 reads SNHLY; CDR2 reads FYNNEI. The V gene end was trimmed by 1 base and the J gene end by 5 bases; junction bases not matched to a gene: 14. The CDR3 totals 17 residues.

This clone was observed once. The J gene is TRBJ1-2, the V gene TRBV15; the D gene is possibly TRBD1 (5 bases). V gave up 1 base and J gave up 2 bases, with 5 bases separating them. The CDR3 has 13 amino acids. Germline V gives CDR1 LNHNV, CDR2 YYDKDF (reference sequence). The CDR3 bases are TGTGCCACCAGCAGAGGGGGGAACTATGGCTACACCTTC. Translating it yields CATSRGGNYGYTF.

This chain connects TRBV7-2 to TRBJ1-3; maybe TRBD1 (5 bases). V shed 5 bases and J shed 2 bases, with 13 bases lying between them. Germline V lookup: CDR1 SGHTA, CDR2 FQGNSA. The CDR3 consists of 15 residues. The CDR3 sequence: CASSLGTATGNTIYF. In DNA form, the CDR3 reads TGTGCCAGCAGCCTTGGGACCGCGACTGGAAACACCATATATTTT.

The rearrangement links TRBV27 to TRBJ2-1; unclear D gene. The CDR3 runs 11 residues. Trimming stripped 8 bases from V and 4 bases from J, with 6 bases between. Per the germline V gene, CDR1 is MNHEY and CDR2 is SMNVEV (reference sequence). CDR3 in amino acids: CASRLYNEQFF. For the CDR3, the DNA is TGTGCCAGCCGACTTTACAATGAGCAGTTCTTC.

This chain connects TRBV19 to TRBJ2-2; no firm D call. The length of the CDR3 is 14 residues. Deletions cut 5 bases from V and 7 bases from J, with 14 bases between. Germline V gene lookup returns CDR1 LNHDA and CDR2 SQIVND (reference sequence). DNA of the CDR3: TGTGCCAGTAGTGGCTTTGAAATGGTCGGGGAGCTGTTTTTT. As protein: CASSGFEMVGELFF.

CDR3 coding DNA: TGTGCCAGCAGCTTACAGGCGGGGGGGCCAAATGAGCAGTTCTTC. Translated: CASSLQAGGPNEQFF. The J gene is TRBJ2-1, the V gene TRBV11-2; 9 nucleotides match TRBD2. The ends lost 2 bases at V and 7 bases at J; junction bases unmatched: 6. This CDR3 is 15 amino acids long. Germline V gene data show CDR1 as SGHAT and CDR2 as FQNNGV.

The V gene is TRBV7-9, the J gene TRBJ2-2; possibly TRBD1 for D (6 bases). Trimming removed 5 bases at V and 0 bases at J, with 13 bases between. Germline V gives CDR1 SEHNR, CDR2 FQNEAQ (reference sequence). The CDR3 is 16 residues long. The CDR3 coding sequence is TGTGCCAGCAGCGACCCGCGACAGGCGAACACCGGGGAGCTGTTTTTT. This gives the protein CASSDPRQANTGELFF.

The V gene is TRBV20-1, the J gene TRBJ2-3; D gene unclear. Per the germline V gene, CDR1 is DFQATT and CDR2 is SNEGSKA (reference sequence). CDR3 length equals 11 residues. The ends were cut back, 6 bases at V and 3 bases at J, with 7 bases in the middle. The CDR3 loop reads CSALPTDTQYF. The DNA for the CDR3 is TGCAGTGCCCTCCCGACAGATACGCAGTATTTT.

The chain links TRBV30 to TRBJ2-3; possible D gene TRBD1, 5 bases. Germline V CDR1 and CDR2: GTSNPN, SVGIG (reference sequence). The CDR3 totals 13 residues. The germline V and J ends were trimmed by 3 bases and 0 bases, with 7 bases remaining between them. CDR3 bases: TGTGCCTGGAGACAGGCTAGCACAGATACGCAGTATTTT. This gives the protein CAWRQASTDTQYF.

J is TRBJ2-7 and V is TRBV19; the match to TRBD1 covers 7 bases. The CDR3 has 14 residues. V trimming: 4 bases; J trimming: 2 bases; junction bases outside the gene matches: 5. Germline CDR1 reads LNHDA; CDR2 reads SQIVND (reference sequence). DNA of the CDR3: TGTGCCAGTAGTACTGGGACAGCCGCCTACGAGCAGTACTTC. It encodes CASSTGTAAYEQYF.

CDR3 bases: TGTGCCAGCAGCCCATACACACCGGGGGGTGAGCAGTACTTC. Amino acids: CASSPYTPGGEQYF. The chain joins TRBV11-1 to TRBJ2-7; 7 bases align to TRBD2. Germline V gene data show CDR1 as SGHAT and CDR2 as FQDESV (reference sequence). Unmatched junction bases numbered 11, after V lost 5 bases and J lost 7 bases. This CDR3 has 14 residues.

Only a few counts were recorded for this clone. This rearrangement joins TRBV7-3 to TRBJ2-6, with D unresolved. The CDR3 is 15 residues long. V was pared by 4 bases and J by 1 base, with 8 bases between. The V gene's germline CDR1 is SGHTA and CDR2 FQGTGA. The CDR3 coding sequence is TGTGCCAGCAGCTCAACATATTCTGGGGCCAACGTCCTGACTTTC. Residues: CASSSTYSGANVLTF. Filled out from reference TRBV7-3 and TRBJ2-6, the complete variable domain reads GAGVSQTPSNKVTEKGKYVELRCDPISGHTALYWYRQSLGQGPEFLIYFQGTGAADDSGLPNDRFFAVRPEGSVSTLKIQRTERGDSAVYLCASSSTYSGANVLTFGAGSRLTVL.

This chain's CDR3 is CASSHQGTGGEKLFF. DNA of the CDR3: TGTGCCAGCAGTCATCAGGGGACTGGGGGTGAAAAACTGTTTTTT. The chain has TRBV28 and TRBJ1-4, with D possibly TRBD1 on 6 matching bases. This CDR3 spans 15 amino acids. From germline, CDR1 is MDHEN and CDR2 SYDVKM. Trimming stripped 5 bases from V and 7 bases from J, with 17 bases between.

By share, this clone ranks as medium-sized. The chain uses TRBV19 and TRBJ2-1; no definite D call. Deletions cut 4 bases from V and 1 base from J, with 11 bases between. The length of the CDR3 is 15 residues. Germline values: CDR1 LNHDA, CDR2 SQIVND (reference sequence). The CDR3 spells CASSTHVESYNEQFF. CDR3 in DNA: TGTGCCAGTAGTACCCACGTGGAGTCCTACAATGAGCAGTTCTTC.

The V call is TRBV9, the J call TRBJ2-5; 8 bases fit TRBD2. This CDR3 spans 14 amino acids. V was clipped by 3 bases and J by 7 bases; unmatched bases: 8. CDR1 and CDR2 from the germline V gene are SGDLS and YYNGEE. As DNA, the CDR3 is TGTGCCAGCAGCGAGGGACTAGGGTTGAGGACCCAGTACTTC. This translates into CASSEGLGLRTQYF.

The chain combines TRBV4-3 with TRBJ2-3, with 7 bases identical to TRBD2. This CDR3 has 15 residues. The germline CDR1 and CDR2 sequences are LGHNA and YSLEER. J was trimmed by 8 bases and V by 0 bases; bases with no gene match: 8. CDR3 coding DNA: TGCGCCAGCAGCCAAGATCGGGCGGGGGTCGGTACGCAGTATTTT. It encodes CASSQDRAGVGTQYF.

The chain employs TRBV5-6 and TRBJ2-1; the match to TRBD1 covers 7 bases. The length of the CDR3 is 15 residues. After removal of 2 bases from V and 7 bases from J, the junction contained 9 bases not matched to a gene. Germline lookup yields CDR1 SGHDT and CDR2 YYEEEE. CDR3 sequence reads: CASSFYVVRGNEQFF. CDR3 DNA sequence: TGTGCCAGCAGCTTCTACGTTGTCAGGGGGAATGAGCAGTTCTTC. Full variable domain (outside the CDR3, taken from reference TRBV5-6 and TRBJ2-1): DAGVTQSPTHLIKTRGQQVTLRCSPKSGHDTVSWYQQALGQGPQFIFQYYEEEERQRGNFPDRFSGHQFPNYSSELNVNALLLGDSALYLCASSFYVVRGNEQFFGPGTRLTVL.